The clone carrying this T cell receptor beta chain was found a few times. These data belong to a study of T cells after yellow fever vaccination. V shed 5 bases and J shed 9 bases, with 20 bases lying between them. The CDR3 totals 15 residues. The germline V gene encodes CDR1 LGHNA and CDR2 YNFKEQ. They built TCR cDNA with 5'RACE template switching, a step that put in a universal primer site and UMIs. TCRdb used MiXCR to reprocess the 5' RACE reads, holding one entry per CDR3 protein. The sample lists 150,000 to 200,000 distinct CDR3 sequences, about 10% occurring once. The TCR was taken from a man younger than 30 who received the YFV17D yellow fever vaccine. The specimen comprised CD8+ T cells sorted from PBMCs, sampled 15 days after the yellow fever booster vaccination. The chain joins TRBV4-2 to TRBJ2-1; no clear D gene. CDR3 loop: CASSLPEGSGGEQFF. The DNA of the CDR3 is TGTGCCAGCAGCTTACCGGAAGGTTCGGGCGGTGAGCAGTTCTTC.